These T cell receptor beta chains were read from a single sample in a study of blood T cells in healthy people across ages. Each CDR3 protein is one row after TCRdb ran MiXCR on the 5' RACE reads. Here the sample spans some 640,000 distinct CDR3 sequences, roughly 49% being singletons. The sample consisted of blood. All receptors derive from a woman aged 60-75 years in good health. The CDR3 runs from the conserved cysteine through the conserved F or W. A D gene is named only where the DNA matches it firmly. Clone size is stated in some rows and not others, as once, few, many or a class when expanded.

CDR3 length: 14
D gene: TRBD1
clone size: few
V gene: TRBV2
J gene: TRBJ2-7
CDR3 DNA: TGTGCCAGCAGTAACCACAGGGGATCCTACGAGCAGTACTTC
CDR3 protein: CASSNHRGSYEQYF

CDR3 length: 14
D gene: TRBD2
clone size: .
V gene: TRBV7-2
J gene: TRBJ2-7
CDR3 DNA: TGTGCCAGCAGTACTAGCGGGAGGGAAGCGGAGCAGTACTTC
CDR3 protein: CASSTSGREAEQYF

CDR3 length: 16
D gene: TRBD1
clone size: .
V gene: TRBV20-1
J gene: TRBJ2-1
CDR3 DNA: TGCAGTGCTAGAGCCAGCCGGACAGGGCGGCACAATGAGCGGTTCTTC
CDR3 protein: CSARASRTGRHNERFF

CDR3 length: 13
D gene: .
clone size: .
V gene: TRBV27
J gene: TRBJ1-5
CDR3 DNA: TGTGCCAGCAGTTCGTATCGGGATCAGCCCCAGCATTTT
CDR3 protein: CASSSYRDQPQHF

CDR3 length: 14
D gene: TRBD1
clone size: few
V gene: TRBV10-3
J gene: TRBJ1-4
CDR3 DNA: TGTGCCATCAGAGCAGGGGGCGCGAATGAAAAACTGTTTTTT
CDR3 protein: CAIRAGGANEKLFF

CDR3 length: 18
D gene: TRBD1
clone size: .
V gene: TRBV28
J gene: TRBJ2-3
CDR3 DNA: TGTGCCAGCAAAGCGGCACAGGGGAGAATTGGGAGCACAGATACGCAGTATTTT
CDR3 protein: CASKAAQGRIGSTDTQYF

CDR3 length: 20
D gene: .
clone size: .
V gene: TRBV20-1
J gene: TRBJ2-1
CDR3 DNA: TGCAGCCCGGTGAAAATTCCCCGATCGGGCGAAGGGAAGAGGAAAAATGAGCAGTTCTTC
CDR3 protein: CSPVKIPRSGEGKRKNEQFF

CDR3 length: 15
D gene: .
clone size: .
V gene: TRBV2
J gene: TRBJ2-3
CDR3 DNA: TGTGCCAGCAGTGCTTCTACGCCTAGCACAGATACGCAGTATTTT
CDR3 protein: CASSASTPSTDTQYF

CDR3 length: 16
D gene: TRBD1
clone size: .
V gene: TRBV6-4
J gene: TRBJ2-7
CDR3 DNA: TGTGCCAGCAGCGGACAGGCTTGCTCCCTCTCCTACGAGCAGTACTTC
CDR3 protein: CASSGQACSLSYEQYF

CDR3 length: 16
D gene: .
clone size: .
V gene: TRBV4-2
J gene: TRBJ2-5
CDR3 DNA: TGTGCCAGCAGCCAGAGGCTTTCGGGGGTGGCGGATGAGCAGTACTTC
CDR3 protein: CASSQRLSGVADEQYF

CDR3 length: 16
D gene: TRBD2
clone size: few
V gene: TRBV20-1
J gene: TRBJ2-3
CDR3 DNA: TGCAGTGCTGGACGACCGGGACTAGCGGTCACAGATACGCAGTATTTT
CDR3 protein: CSAGRPGLAVTDTQYF

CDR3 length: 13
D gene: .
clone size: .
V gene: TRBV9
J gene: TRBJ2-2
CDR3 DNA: TGTGCCAGCAGCGTAGCGAGGTCCGGGGAGCTGTTTTTT
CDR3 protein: CASSVARSGELFF

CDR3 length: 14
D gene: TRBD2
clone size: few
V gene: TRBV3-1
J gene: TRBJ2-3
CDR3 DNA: TGTGCCAGCAGCTCTAGCGGCTTCACAGATACGCAGTATTTT
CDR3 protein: CASSSSGFTDTQYF

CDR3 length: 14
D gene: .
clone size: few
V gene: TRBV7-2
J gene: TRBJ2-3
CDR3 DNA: TGTGCCAGCAGGCGGGACACCCCTGGGGATACGCAGTATTTT
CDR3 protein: CASRRDTPGDTQYF

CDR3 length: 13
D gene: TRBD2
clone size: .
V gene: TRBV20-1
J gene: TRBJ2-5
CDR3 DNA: TGCAGTGCTCTTAGCGGGAGCGGGGAGACCCAGTACTTC
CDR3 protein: CSALSGSGETQYF

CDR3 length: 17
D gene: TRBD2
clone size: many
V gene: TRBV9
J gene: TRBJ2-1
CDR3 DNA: TGTGCCAGCAGCAAATCGACTAGCGGGACTCATAGTGATGAGCAGTTCTTC
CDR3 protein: CASSKSTSGTHSDEQFF

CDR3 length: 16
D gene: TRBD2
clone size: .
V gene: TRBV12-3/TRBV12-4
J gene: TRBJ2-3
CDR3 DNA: TGTGCCAGCAGTCGATCTAGCGGAACCGTCACAGATACGCAGTATTTT
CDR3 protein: CASSRSSGTVTDTQYF

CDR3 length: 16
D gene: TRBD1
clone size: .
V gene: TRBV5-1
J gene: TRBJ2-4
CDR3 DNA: TGCGCCAGCAGCTCCGGGACAGGGTCTGCCAAAAACATTCAGTACTTC
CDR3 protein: CASSSGTGSAKNIQYF

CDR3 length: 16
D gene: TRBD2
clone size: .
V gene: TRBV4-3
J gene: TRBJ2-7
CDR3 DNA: TGCGCCAGCAGCCAAGAGAGCGGGAGGGCCTACAATGAGCAGTACTTC
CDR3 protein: CASSQESGRAYNEQYF

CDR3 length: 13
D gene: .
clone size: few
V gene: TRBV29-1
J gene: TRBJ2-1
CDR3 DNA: TGCAGCGTTGCAACCCGGGGCTACAATGAGCAGTTCTTC
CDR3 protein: CSVATRGYNEQFF

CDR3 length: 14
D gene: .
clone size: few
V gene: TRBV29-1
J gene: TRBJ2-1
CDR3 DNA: TGCAGCGTCGGGACAGAGGGAGGAGGGGATGAGCAGTTCTTC
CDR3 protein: CSVGTEGGGDEQFF

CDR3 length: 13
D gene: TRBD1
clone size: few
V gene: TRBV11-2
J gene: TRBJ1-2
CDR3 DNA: TGTGCCAGCAGCTCGGGACAGGTCTCTGGCTACACCTTC
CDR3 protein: CASSSGQVSGYTF

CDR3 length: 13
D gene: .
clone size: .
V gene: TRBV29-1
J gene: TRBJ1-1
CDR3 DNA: TGCAGCGTCGCCAGGGGAGTGAACACTGAAGCTTTCTTT
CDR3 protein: CSVARGVNTEAFF

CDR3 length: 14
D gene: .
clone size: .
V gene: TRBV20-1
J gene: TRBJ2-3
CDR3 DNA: TGCAGTGCTAGACAGGGGTTATACCCAGATACGCAGTATTTT
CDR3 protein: CSARQGLYPDTQYF

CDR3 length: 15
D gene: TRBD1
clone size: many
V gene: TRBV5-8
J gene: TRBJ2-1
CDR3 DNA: TGTGCCAGCAGCTTACAGGGGAGCTCCTACAATGAGCAGTTCTTC
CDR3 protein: CASSLQGSSYNEQFF

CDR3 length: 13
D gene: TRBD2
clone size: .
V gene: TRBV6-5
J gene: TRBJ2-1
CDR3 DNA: TGTGCCAGCAGTTCTGGCGGGAGATCTGAGCAGTTCTTC
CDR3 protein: CASSSGGRSEQFF